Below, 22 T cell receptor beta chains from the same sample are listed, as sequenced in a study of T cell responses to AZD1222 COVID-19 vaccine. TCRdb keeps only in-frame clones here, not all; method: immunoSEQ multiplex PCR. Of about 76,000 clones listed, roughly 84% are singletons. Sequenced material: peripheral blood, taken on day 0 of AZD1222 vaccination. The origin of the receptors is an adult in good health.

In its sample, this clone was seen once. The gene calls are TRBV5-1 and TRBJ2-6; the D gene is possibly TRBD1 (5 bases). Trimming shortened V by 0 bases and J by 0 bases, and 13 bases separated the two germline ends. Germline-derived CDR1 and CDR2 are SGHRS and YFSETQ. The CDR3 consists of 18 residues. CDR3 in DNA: TGCGCCAGCAGCTTGGACGGACACTTAAGCTCTGGGGCCAACGTCCTGACTTTC. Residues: CASSLDGHLSSGANVLTF. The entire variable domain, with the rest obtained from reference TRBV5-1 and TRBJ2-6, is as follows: KAGVTQTPRYLIKTRGQQVTLSCSPISGHRSVSWYQQTPGQGLQFLFEYFSETQRNKGNFPGRFSGRQFSNSRSEMNVSTLELGDSALYLCASSLDGHLSSGANVLTFGAGSRLTVL.

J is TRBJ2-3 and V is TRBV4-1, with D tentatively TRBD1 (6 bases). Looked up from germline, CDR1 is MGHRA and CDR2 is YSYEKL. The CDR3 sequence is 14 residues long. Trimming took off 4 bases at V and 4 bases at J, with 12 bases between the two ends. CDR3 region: CASSLQGPSDTQYF. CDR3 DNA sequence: TGCGCCAGCAGCCTACAGGGTCCGTCAGATACGCAGTATTTT.

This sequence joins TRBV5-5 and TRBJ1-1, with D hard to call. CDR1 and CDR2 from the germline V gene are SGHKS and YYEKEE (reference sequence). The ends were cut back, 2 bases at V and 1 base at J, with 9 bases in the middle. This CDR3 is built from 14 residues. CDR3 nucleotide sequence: TGTGCCAGCAGCTTTCTATCACCGAACACTGAAGCTTTCTTT. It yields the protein CASSFLSPNTEAFF.

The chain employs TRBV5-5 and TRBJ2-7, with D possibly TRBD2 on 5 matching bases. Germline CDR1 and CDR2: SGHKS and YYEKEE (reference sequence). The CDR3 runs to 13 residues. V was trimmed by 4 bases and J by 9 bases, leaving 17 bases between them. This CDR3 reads CASSRRDGVRQYF. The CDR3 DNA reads TGTGCCAGCAGCCGTCGAGACGGGGTCAGGCAGTACTTC. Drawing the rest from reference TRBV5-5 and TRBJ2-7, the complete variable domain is DAGVTQSPTHLIKTRGQQVTLRCSPISGHKSVSWYQQVLGQGPQFIFQYYEKEERGRGNFPDRFSARQFPNYSSELNVNALLLGDSALYLCASSRRDGVRQYFGPGTRLTVT.

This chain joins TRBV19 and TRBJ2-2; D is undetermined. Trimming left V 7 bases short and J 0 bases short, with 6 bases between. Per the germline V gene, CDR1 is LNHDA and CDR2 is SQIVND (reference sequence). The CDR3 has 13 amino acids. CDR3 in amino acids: CASTNPNTGELFF. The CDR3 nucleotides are TGTGCCAGTACCAATCCGAACACCGGGGAGCTGTTTTTT.

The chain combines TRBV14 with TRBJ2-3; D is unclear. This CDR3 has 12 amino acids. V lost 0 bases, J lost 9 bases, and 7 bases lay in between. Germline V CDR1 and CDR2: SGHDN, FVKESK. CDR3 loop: CASSQEWGTQYF. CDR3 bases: TGTGCCAGCAGCCAAGAATGGGGAACGCAGTATTTT.

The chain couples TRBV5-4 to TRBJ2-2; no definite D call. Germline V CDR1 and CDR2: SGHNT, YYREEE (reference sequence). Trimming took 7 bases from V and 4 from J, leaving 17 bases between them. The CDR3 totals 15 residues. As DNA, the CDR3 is TGTGCCAGCGCTGCTGGTGGTAGCCGCACCGGGGAGCTGTTTTTT. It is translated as CASAAGGSRTGELFF.

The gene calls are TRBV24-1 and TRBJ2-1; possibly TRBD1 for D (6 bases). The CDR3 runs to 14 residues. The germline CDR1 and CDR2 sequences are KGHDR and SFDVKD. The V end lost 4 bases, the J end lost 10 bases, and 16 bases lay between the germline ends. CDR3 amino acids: CATSDPGQLGEQFF. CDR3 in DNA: TGTGCCACCAGTGACCCGGGACAACTCGGCGAGCAGTTCTTC.

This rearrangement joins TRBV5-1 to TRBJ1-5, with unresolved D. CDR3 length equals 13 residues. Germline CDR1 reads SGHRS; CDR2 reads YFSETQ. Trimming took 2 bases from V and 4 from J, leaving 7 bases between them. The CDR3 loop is CASSLSGNQPQHF. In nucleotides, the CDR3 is TGCGCCAGCAGCTTATCAGGAAATCAGCCCCAGCATTTT.

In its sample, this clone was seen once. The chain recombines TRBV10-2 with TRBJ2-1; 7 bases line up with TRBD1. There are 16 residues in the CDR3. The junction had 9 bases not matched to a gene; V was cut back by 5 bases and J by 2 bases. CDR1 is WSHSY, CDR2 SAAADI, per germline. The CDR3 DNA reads TGCGCCAGCAGTACAGGGGTGTCAGGCACCTACAATGAGCAGTTCTTC. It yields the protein CASSTGVSGTYNEQFF.

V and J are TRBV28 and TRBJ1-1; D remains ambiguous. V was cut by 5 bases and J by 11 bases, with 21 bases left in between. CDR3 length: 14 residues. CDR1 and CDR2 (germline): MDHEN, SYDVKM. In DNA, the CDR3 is TGTGCCAGCAGTCTAGCCCGCCTCCACCTTGTCGCTTTCTTT. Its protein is CASSLARLHLVAFF.

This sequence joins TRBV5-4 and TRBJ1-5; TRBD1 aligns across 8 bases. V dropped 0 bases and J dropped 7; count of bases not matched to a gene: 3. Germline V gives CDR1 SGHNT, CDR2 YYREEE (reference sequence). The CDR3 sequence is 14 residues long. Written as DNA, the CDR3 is TGTGCCAGCAGCTTGGCAGGGGGCGGGCAGCCCCAGCATTTT. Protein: CASSLAGGGQPQHF.

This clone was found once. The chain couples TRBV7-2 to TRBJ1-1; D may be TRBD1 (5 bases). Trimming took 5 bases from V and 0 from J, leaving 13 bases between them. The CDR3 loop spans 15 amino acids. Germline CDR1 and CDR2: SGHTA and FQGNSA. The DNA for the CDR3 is TGTGCCAGCAGCCCCCTCAGAGGGGTGAACACTGAAGCTTTCTTT. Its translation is CASSPLRGVNTEAFF.

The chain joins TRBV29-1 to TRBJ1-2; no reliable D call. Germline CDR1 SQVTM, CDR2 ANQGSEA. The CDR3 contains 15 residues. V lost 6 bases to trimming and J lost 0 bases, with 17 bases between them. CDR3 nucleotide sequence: TGCAGCGTGAACCCCTCGGGCAGAACTAACTATGGCTACACCTTC. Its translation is CSVNPSGRTNYGYTF.

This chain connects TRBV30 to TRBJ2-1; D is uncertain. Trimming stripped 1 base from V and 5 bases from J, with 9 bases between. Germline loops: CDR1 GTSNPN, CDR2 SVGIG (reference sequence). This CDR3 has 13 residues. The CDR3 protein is CAWSDITDNEQFF. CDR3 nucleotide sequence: TGTGCCTGGAGTGACATCACCGACAATGAGCAGTTCTTC.

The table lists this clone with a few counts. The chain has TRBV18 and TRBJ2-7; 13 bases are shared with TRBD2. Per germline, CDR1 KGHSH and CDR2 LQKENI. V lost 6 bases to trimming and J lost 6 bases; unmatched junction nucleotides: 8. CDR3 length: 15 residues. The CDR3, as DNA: TGTGCCAGCTCTCATGGGACTAGCGGGGAAAGCGAGCAGTACGTC. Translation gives CASSHGTSGESEQYV.

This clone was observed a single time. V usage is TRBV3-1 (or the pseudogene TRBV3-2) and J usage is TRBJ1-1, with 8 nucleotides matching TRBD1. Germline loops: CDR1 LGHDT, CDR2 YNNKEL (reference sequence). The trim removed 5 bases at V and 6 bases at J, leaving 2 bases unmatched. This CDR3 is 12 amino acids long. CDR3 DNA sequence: TGTGCCAGCAGCTGGGACAGGTCTGAAGCTTTCTTT. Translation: CASSWDRSEAFF.

CDR3 DNA: TGTGCCAGCAGCCCACAGGGCCTCCGGGACACTGAAGCTTTCTTT. This gives the protein CASSPQGLRDTEAFF. The chain employs TRBV2 and TRBJ1-1; TRBD1 is a possible D gene (6 bases). The germline gives CDR1 SNHLY, CDR2 FYNNEI. The germline V and J ends were trimmed by 6 bases and 3 bases, with 17 bases remaining between them. This CDR3 spans 15 amino acids.

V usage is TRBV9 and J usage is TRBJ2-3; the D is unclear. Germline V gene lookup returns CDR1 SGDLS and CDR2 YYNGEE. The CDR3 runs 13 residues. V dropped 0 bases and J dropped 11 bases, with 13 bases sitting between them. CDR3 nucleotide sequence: TGTGCCAGCAGCGTAGCCCTCACCGGCGAGCAGTATTTT. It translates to CASSVALTGEQYF.

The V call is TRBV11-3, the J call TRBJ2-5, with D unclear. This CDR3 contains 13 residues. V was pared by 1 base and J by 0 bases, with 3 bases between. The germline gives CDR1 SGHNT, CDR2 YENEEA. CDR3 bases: TGTGCCAGCAGCTTAGTGGACCAAGAGACCCAGTACTTC. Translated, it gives CASSLVDQETQYF.

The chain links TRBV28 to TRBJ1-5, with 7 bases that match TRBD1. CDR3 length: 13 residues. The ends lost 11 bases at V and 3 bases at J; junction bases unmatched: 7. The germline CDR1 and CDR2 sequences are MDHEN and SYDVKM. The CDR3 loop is CAPTQGPNQPQHF. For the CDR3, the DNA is TGTGCCCCAACACAGGGGCCCAATCAGCCCCAGCATTTT.

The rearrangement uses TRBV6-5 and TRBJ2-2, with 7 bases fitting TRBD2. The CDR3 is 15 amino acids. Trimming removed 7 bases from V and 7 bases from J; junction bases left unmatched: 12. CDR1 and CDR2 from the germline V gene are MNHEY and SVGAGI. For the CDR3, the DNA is TGTGCCAGCATCCAGGCTAGCGGTTCTAACGGGGAGCTGTTTTTT. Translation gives CASIQASGSNGELFF.